These T cell receptor beta chains were read from a single sample in a study of control samples from healthy donors and cancer patients. Repertoires were generated with immunoSEQ multiplex PCR, while TCRdb's copy carries only in-frame clones and drops some. Of some 120,000 clones listed, 88% are singletons. Sample: blood. Every receptor here comes from a woman in her 70s in good health. CDR3s include the opening cysteine and the closing phenylalanine or tryptophan. D genes are given only for firm matches. The listing skips clone size in some rows; elsewhere it reads once, few, many or a size class.

size: -
V: TRBV4-1
D: -
J: TRBJ1-2
CDR3: CASSQEEGLSYGYTF
DNA: TGCGCCAGCAGCCAAGAGGAGGGGTTGAGCTATGGCTACACCTTC

size: -
V: TRBV4-1
D: -
J: TRBJ1-6
CDR3: CASSQAQTGPNSPLHF
DNA: TGCGCCAGCAGCCAAGCGCAGACAGGACCTAATTCACCCCTCCACTTT

size: -
V: TRBV11-1
D: -
J: TRBJ2-7
CDR3: CASSLGAGTGSLQYF
DNA: TGTGCCAGCAGCTTAGGGGCCGGGACGGGCTCTTTGCAGTACTTC

size: once
V: TRBV5-1
D: -
J: TRBJ2-1
CDR3: CASSLVITATEQFF
DNA: TGCGCCAGCAGCTTGGTTATAACAGCAACTGAGCAGTTCTTC

size: few
V: TRBV4-2
D: -
J: TRBJ2-2
CDR3: CASSHPPFGAGELFF
DNA: -

size: once
V: TRBV6-2/TRBV6-3
D: -
J: TRBJ1-6
CDR3: CASSYSTVASPLHF
DNA: TGTGCCAGCAGTTACTCTACAGTGGCTTCACCCCTCCACTTT

size: once
V: TRBV29-1
D: TRBD2
J: TRBJ2-4
CDR3: CSLGESGGASDKNIQYF
DNA: TGCAGCCTCGGGGAGAGCGGGGGGGCCTCCGACAAAAACATTCAGTACTTC

size: -
V: TRBV5-1
D: -
J: TRBJ2-1
CDR3: CASSLEGPRAGNEQFF
DNA: TGCGCCAGCAGCTTGGAGGGACCTCGGGCGGGCAATGAGCAGTTCTTC

size: -
V: TRBV9
D: TRBD2
J: TRBJ2-2
CDR3: CASSVGWGGSTGELFF
DNA: TGTGCCAGCAGCGTAGGTTGGGGGGGTTCCACCGGGGAGCTGTTTTTT

size: -
V: TRBV7-2
D: TRBD2
J: TRBJ2-3
CDR3: CASSFSGGAADTQYF
DNA: TGTGCCAGCAGCTTCAGCGGGGGGGCCGCAGATACGCAGTATTTT

size: -
V: TRBV12-3/TRBV12-4
D: TRBD2
J: TRBJ2-5
CDR3: CASAQAGVETQYF
DNA: TGTGCCAGCGCCCAGGCGGGGGTGGAGACCCAGTACTTC

size: -
V: TRBV5-1
D: TRBD1
J: TRBJ1-6
CDR3: CASSWGTGRPNSPLHF
DNA: TGCGCCAGCAGCTGGGGGACAGGGCGACCTAATTCACCCCTCCACTTT

size: -
V: TRBV11-2
D: -
J: TRBJ1-3
CDR3: CASSRPGGGNTIYF
DNA: TGTGCCAGCAGCCGGCCGGGGGGTGGAAACACCATATATTTT

size: -
V: TRBV2
D: -
J: TRBJ1-6
CDR3: CASSELESPLHF
DNA: TGTGCCAGCAGTGAGTTGGAGTCACCCCTCCACTTT

size: once
V: TRBV5-5
D: -
J: TRBJ2-1
CDR3: CASSLGPASLNEQFF
DNA: TGTGCCAGCAGCTTGGGGCCAGCCTCTCTGAATGAGCAGTTCTTC

size: -
V: TRBV10-2
D: -
J: TRBJ2-7
CDR3: CASNGPGRTYEQYF
DNA: TGCGCCAGCAATGGTCCTGGTCGGACCTACGAGCAGTACTTC

size: few
V: TRBV5-8
D: -
J: TRBJ1-1
CDR3: CASRPSTQGEAFF
DNA: TGTGCCAGCAGACCCTCGACACAGGGAGAAGCTTTCTTT

size: -
V: TRBV12-3/TRBV12-4
D: -
J: TRBJ2-3
CDR3: CASSLGGANTQYF
DNA: TGTGCCAGCAGTTTAGGAGGGGCGAATACGCAGTATTTT

size: few
V: TRBV9
D: -
J: TRBJ1-5
CDR3: CASSPGYSNQPQHF
DNA: TGTGCCAGCAGCCCCGGGTATAGCAATCAGCCCCAGCATTTT

size: -
V: TRBV1
D: -
J: TRBJ1-5
CDR3: CTSSQGTGPQHF
DNA: TGCACCAGCAGCCAGGGAACAGGGCCCCAGCATTTT

size: once
V: TRBV20-1
D: -
J: TRBJ2-1
CDR3: CSARGNNEQFF
DNA: TGCAGTGCCCGGGGTAACAATGAGCAGTTCTTC

size: once
V: TRBV5-6
D: -
J: TRBJ2-5
CDR3: CASSWTSTLQETQYF
DNA: TGTGCCAGCAGCTGGACATCGACACTCCAAGAGACCCAGTACTTC

size: -
V: TRBV12-3/TRBV12-4
D: TRBD1
J: TRBJ1-2
CDR3: CASSAGQNYGYTF
DNA: TGTGCCAGCAGTGCGGGACAGAACTATGGCTACACCTTC

size: -
V: TRBV19
D: -
J: TRBJ1-3
CDR3: CASSIGGYGNTIYF
DNA: TGTGCCAGTAGTATCGGAGGGTATGGAAACACCATATATTTT

size: -
V: TRBV19
D: -
J: TRBJ2-3
CDR3: CASSNRGISTDTQYF
DNA: TGTGCCAGTAGTAACCGAGGGATTAGCACAGATACGCAGTATTTT

size: -
V: TRBV10-3
D: TRBD1
J: TRBJ1-2
CDR3: CAISVEGAIVGYTF
DNA: TGTGCCATCAGTGTTGAGGGGGCAATAGTTGGCTACACCTTC

size: -
V: TRBV4-3
D: -
J: TRBJ2-7
CDR3: CASSQDHTSYPYF
DNA: TGCGCCAGCAGCCAAGATCATACCTCTTACCCGTACTTC

size: -
V: TRBV29-1
D: -
J: TRBJ1-4
CDR3: CSVAGTNNEKLFF
DNA: TGCAGCGTCGCCGGGACAAATAATGAAAAACTGTTTTTT

size: -
V: TRBV6-5
D: -
J: TRBJ1-1
CDR3: CASRSGLLMVTEAFF
DNA: TGTGCCAGCCGTTCGGGACTCCTAATGGTGACTGAAGCTTTCTTT

size: -
V: TRBV6-5
D: -
J: TRBJ2-5
CDR3: CASSSPGAETQYF
DNA: TGTGCCAGCAGTTCGCCGGGAGCTGAGACCCAGTACTTC

size: -
V: TRBV6-5
D: -
J: TRBJ1-2
CDR3: CASSYSRGLGYGYTF
DNA: TGTGCCAGCAGTTACTCCCGGGGTCTAGGCTATGGCTACACCTTC

size: -
V: TRBV27
D: TRBD2
J: TRBJ2-7
CDR3: CASSLRAGGISSYEQYF
DNA: TGTGCCAGCAGTTTGCGAGCGGGGGGAATAAGCTCCTACGAGCAGTACTTC

size: -
V: TRBV5-1
D: -
J: TRBJ2-1
CDR3: CASSPRPTGPLRSDEQFF
DNA: TGCGCCAGCAGCCCCCGACCCACGGGGCCGCTAAGAAGCGATGAGCAGTTCTTC

size: -
V: TRBV2
D: -
J: TRBJ1-5
CDR3: CASSDRAGQPQHF
DNA: TGTGCCAGCAGTGACAGGGCTGGGCAGCCCCAGCATTTT

size: many
V: TRBV4-2
D: TRBD1
J: TRBJ1-1
CDR3: CASSQSTGGIGTEAFF
DNA: TGTGCCAGCAGCCAATCGACAGGGGGGATTGGCACTGAAGCTTTCTTT

size: -
V: TRBV11-2
D: TRBD1
J: TRBJ2-3
CDR3: CASSTRQGDTDTQYF
DNA: TGTGCCAGCAGCACCCGACAGGGGGATACAGATACGCAGTATTTT

size: -
V: TRBV9
D: TRBD2
J: TRBJ2-3
CDR3: CASSYSGGADTQYF
DNA: TGTGCCAGCAGCTACAGCGGGGGGGCAGATACGCAGTATTTT

size: -
V: TRBV6-1
D: -
J: TRBJ1-2
CDR3: CASSEEGGRYYGYTF
DNA: TGTGCCAGCAGTGAAGAGGGGGGCAGGTACTATGGCTACACCTTC

size: -
V: TRBV27
D: -
J: TRBJ2-3
CDR3: CASSSSARGRGTDTQYF
DNA: TGTGCCAGCAGTTCCTCGGCCAGGGGTCGGGGCACAGATACGCAGTATTTT